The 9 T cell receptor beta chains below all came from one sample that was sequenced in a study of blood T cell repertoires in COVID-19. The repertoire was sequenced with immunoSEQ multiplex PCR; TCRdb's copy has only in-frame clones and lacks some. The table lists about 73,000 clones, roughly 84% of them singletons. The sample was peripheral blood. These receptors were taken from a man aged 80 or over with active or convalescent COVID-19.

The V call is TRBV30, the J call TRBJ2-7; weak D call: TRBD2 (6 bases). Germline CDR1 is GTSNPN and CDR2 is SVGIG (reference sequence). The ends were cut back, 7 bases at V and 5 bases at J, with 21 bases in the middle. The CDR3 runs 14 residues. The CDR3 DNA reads TGTGCCTACAAAGCGGGCCTCCTCGGGGACGAGCAGTACTTC. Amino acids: CAYKAGLLGDEQYF.

The CDR3 sequence: CASSTGGWKQETQYF. The DNA of the CDR3 is TGTGCCAGCAGCACAGGGGGATGGAAACAAGAGACCCAGTACTTC. The gene calls are TRBV7-9 and TRBJ2-5; 8 nucleotides line up with TRBD1. This CDR3 has 15 residues. With 5 bases clipped from V and 2 bases from J, the junction kept 7 bases outside the gene matches. Germline V gene lookup returns CDR1 SEHNR and CDR2 FQNEAQ (reference sequence).

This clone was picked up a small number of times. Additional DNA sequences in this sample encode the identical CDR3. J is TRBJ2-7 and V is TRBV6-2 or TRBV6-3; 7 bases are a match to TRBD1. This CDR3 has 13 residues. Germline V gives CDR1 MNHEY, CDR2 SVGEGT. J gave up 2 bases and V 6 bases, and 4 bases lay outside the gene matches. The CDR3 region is CASSRTGAYEQYF. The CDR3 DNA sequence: TGTGCCAGCAGCCGGACAGGTGCCTACGAGCAGTACTTC.

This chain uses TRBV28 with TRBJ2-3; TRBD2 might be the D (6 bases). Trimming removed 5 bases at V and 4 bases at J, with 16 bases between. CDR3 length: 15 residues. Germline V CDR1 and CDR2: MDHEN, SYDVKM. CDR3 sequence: CASSLMGLAADTQYF. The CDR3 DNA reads TGTGCCAGCAGTCTGATGGGACTTGCGGCAGATACGCAGTATTTT. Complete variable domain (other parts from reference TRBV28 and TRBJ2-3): DVKVTQSSRYLVKRTGEKVFLECVQDMDHENMFWYRQDPGLGLRLIYFSYDVKMKEKGDIPEGYSVSREKKERFSLILESASTNQTSMYLCASSLMGLAADTQYFGPGTRLTVL.

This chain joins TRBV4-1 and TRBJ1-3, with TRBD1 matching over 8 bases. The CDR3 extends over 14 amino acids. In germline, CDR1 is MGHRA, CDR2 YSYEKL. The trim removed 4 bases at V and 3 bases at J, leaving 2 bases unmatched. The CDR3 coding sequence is TGCGCCAGCAGCCTCGGACAGGGTGGAAACACCATATATTTT. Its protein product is CASSLGQGGNTIYF.

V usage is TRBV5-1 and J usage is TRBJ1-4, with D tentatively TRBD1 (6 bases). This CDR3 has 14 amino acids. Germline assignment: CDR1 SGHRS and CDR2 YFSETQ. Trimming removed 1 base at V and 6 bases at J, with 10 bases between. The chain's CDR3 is CASSLRQGHEKLFF. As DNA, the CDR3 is TGCGCCAGCAGCTTGCGGCAGGGGCATGAAAAACTGTTTTTT.

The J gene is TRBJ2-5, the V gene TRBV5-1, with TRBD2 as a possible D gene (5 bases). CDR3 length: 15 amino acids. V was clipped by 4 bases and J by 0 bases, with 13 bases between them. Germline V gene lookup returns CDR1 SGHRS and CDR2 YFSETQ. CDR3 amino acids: CASSHVTGNQETQYF. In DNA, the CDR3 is TGCGCCAGCAGCCACGTTACGGGAAACCAAGAGACCCAGTACTTC. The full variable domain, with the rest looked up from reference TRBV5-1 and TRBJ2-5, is KAGVTQTPRYLIKTRGQQVTLSCSPISGHRSVSWYQQTPGQGLQFLFEYFSETQRNKGNFPGRFSGRQFSNSRSEMNVSTLELGDSALYLCASSHVTGNQETQYFGPGTRLLVL.

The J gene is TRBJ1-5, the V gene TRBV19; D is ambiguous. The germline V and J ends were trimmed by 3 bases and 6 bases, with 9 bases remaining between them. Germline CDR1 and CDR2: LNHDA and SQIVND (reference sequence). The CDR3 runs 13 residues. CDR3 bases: TGTGCCAGTAGTATCGAAGGGAGTCAGCCCCAGCATTTT. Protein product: CASSIEGSQPQHF. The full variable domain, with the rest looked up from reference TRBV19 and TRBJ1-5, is DGGITQSPKYLFRKEGQNVTLSCEQNLNHDAMYWYRQDPGQGLRLIYYSQIVNDFQKGDIAEGYSVSREKKESFPLTVTSAQKNPTAFYLCASSIEGSQPQHFGDGTRLSIL.

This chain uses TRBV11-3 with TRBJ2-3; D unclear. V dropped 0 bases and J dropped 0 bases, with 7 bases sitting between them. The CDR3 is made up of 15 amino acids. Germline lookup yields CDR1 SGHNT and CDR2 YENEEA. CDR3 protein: CASSLDLRSTDTQYF. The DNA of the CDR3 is TGTGCCAGCAGCTTAGATCTGCGTAGCACAGATACGCAGTATTTT.